These 9 T cell receptor beta chains were sequenced from one sample in a study of CD8 T cells in ankylosing spondylitis (dated by TCRdb to about 2017). Their cognate antigens are unknown. Libraries were prepared through 5' RACE. This sample was sequenced with an Illumina HiSeq 2500. TCRdb itself trimmed the public reads at Q25 with fastp, ran MiXCR and retained productive beta chains. Each CDR3 protein appears once, grouped with its most common genes and DNA. Within this sample are roughly 400,000 distinct CDR3 sequences, with approximately 20% of them counted one time only. Around 16% of the sample is taken by the ten largest. Overall study outcomes, separate from this receptor: Blood from ankylosing spondylitis patients appeared to be characterized by a TCR beta motif composed of under ten highly homologous amino acid variants.

The material sequenced was blood, either unsorted or a sorted T cell fraction (not recorded which). The source of these receptors is a male donor with ankylosing spondylitis.

The rearrangement links TRBV5-1 to TRBJ2-7; a possible D gene is TRBD2 (6 bases). Deletions cut 4 bases from V and 2 bases from J, with 10 bases between. The germline V gene has CDR1 SGHRS and CDR2 YFSETQ. The length of the CDR3 is 13 residues. CDR3 DNA: TGCGCCAGCAGCGGGACTTCCCCCTACGAGCAGTACTTC. It encodes CASSGTSPYEQYF.

This clonotype was observed many times. The V and J genes are TRBV5-1 and TRBJ2-2; 8 bases align to TRBD1. The CDR3 covers 15 residues. Per germline, CDR1 SGHRS and CDR2 YFSETQ. J was trimmed by 4 bases and V by 6 bases; bases with no gene match: 8. The CDR3 sequence: CASTFQGAVTGELFF. The DNA of the CDR3 is TGCGCCAGCACATTCCAGGGGGCGGTCACCGGGGAGCTGTTTTTT.

This clonotype has just a few counts. The rearrangement uses TRBV29-1 and TRBJ2-7; tentatively, D is TRBD1 (6 bases). The germline V gene has CDR1 SQVTM and CDR2 ANQGSEA. This CDR3 spans 11 amino acids. The germline V and J ends were trimmed by 7 bases and 3 bases, with 10 bases remaining between them. CDR3: CSAKDSYEQYF. As DNA, the CDR3 is TGCAGCGCTAAGGACAGCTACGAGCAGTACTTC.

The table lists this clonotype with many counts. The gene calls are TRBV24-1 and TRBJ2-1, with 12 bases that match TRBD1. CDR3 length: 15 amino acids. The V and J ends lost 5 bases and 9 bases, in that order; junction bases with no gene match: 7. Germline CDR1 reads KGHDR; CDR2 reads SFDVKD. The CDR3 sequence is CATSGGDRGPGEQFF. CDR3 DNA: TGTGCCACCAGTGGAGGGGACAGGGGGCCGGGTGAGCAGTTCTTC.

The genes are TRBV6-5 and TRBJ2-1; 9 bases fit TRBD1. The CDR3 extends over 16 amino acids. The germline V gene encodes CDR1 MNHEY and CDR2 SVGAGI. Unmatched junction bases numbered 8, after V lost 0 bases and J lost 8 bases. CDR3 sequence (DNA): TGTGCCAGCAGTTACTCGCCGGGACAGGGCTTTCATGAGCAGTTCTTC. Amino acid sequence: CASSYSPGQGFHEQFF.

A few counts support this clonotype. This chain joins TRBV20-1 and TRBJ1-6, with TRBD1 matching 9 bases. The CDR3 runs to 15 residues. The V and J ends lost 3 bases and 0 bases, in that order; junction bases with no gene match: 0. Germline V CDR1 and CDR2: DFQATT, SNEGSKA (reference sequence). CDR3 residues: CSARTGGSYNSPLHF. CDR3 nucleotide sequence: TGCAGTGCTAGGACAGGGGGCTCCTATAATTCACCCCTCCACTTT.

The CDR3 region has the DNA TGTGCCAGCAGCACGGGACTAGCGGCTGAGCAGTTCTTC. This codes for CASSTGLAAEQFF. The chain links TRBV11-2 to TRBJ2-1; 11 bases are shared with TRBD2. Germline CDR1 and CDR2: SGHAT and FQNNGV. The ends lost 5 bases at V and 9 bases at J; junction bases unmatched: 3. The CDR3 runs 13 residues. The full variable domain, completed using reference TRBV11-2 and TRBJ2-1, is EAGVAQSPRYKIIEKRQSVAFWCNPISGHATLYWYQQILGQGPKLLIQFQNNGVVDDSQLPKDRFSAERLKGVDSTLKIQPAKLEDSAVYLCASSTGLAAEQFFGPGTRLTVL.

A few counts support this clonotype. This chain joins TRBV5-6 and TRBJ1-5; possibly TRBD1 for D (5 bases). The V gene's germline CDR1 is SGHDT and CDR2 YYEEEE. Trimming cost V 0 bases and J 1 base, with 8 bases left between them. CDR3 length equals 15 residues. The CDR3 DNA is TGTGCCAGCAGCTTGGGGGGGACCAGCAATCAGCCCCAGCATTTT. Translating gives CASSLGGTSNQPQHF.

The chain combines TRBV5-1 with TRBJ2-1, with D unresolved. Germline values: CDR1 SGHRS, CDR2 YFSETQ. Trimming left V 0 bases short and J 8 bases short, with 12 bases between. CDR3 length: 14 amino acids. CDR3 sequence: CASSLGRQSDEQFF. The CDR3 nucleotides read TGCGCCAGCAGCTTGGGTCGGCAGTCCGATGAGCAGTTCTTC. Based on the CDR3 plus reference TRBV5-1 and TRBJ2-1, the full variable domain is KAGVTQTPRYLIKTRGQQVTLSCSPISGHRSVSWYQQTPGQGLQFLFEYFSETQRNKGNFPGRFSGRQFSNSRSEMNVSTLELGDSALYLCASSLGRQSDEQFFGPGTRLTVL.